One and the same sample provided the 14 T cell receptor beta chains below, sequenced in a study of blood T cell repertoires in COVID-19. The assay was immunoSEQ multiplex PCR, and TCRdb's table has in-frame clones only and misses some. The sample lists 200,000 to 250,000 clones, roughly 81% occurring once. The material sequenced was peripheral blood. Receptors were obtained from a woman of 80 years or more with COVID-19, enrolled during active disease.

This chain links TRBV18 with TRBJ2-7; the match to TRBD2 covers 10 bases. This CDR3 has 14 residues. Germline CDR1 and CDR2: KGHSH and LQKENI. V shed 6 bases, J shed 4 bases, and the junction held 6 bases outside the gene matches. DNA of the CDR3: TGTGCCAGCTCTCCTACTAGCGGGATTTACGAGCAGTACTTC. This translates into CASSPTSGIYEQYF. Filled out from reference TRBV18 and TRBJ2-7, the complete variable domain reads NAGVMQNPRHLVRRRGQEARLRCSPMKGHSHVYWYRQLPEEGLKFMVYLQKENIIDESGMPKERFSAEFPKEGPSILRIQQVVRGDSAAYFCASSPTSGIYEQYFGPGTRLTVT.

CDR3 in amino acids: CASSPPQRAESTEAFF. The CDR3 DNA follows: TGTGCCAGCTCACCACCTCAGAGGGCCGAAAGCACTGAAGCTTTCTTT. The rearrangement joins TRBV18 to TRBJ1-1, with unresolved D. The CDR3 length is 16 residues. Trimming removed 0 bases at V and 4 bases at J, with 15 bases between. Germline lookup yields CDR1 KGHSH and CDR2 LQKENI.

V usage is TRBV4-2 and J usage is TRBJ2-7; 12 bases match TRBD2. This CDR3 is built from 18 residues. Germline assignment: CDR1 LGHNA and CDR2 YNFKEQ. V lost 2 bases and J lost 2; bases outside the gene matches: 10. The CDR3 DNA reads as TGTGCCAGCAGCCAAACCCTGAGGGGACTAGCGGGCGCCTACGAGCAGTACTTC. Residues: CASSQTLRGLAGAYEQYF.

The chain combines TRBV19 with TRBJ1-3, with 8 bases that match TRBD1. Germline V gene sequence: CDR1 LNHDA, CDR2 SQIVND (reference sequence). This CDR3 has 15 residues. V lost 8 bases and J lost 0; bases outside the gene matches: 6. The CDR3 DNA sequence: TGTGCCAGTTGGACAGGGATCCGCTCTGGAAACACCATATATTTT. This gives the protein CASWTGIRSGNTIYF.

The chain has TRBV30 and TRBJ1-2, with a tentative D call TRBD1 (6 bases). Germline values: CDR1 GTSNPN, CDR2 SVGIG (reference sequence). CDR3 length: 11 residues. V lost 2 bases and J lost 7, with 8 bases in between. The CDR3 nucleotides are TGTGCCTGGAGTCAGGGGTTTGGCTACACCTTC. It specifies CAWSQGFGYTF. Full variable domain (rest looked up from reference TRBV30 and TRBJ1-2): SQTIHQWPATLVQPVGSPLSLECTVEGTSNPNLYWYRQAAGRGLQLLFYSVGIGQISSEVPQNLSASRPQDRQFILSSKKLLLSDSGFYLCAWSQGFGYTFGSGTRLTVV.

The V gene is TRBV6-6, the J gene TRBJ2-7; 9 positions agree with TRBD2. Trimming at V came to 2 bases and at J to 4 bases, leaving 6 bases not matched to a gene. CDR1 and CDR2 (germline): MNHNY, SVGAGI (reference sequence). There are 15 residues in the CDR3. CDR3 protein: CASSYRQREVYEQYF. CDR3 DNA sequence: TGTGCCAGCAGTTACCGACAGCGGGAGGTTTACGAGCAGTACTTC.

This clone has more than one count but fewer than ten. CDR3 nucleotides: TGTGCCAGTAGTCTCACAGGGTCTGGAAACACCATATATTTT. This sequence encodes CASSLTGSGNTIYF. The V call is TRBV19, the J call TRBJ1-3; weak D call: TRBD1 (6 bases). Germline CDR1 reads LNHDA; CDR2 reads SQIVND (reference sequence). The CDR3 loop spans 14 amino acids. V shed 5 bases and J shed 1 base, with 9 bases lying between them.

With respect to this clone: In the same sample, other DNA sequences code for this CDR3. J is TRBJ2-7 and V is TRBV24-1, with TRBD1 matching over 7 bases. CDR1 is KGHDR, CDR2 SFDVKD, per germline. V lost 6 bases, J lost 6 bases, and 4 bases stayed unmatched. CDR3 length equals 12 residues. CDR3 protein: CATSYRGGEQYF. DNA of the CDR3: TGTGCCACCAGTTACAGGGGCGGCGAGCAGTACTTC.

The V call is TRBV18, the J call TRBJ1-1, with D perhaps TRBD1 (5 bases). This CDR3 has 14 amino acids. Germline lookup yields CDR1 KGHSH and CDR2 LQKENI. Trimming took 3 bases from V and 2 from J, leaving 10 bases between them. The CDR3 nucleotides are TGTGCCAGCTCACCTCGACGGACAAACACTGAAGCTTTCTTT. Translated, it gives CASSPRRTNTEAFF.

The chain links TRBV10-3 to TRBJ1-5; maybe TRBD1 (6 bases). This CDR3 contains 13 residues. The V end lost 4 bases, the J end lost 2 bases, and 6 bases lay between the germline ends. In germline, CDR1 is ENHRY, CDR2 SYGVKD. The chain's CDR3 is CAISGTGNQPQHF. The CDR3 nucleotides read TGTGCCATCAGTGGGACAGGCAATCAGCCCCAGCATTTT.

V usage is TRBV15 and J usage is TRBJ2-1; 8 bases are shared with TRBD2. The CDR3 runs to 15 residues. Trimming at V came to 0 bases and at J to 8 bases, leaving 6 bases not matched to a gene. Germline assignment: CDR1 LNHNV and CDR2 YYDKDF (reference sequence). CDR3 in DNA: TGTGCCACCAGCAGAGACCCGGGAGCGGGAGATGAGCAGTTCTTC. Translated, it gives CATSRDPGAGDEQFF.

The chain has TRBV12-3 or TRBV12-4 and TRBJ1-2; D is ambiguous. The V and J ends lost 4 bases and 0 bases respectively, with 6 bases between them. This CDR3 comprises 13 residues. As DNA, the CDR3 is TGTGCCAGCAGTTCGGGTACTAACTATGGCTACACCTTC. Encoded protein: CASSSGTNYGYTF.

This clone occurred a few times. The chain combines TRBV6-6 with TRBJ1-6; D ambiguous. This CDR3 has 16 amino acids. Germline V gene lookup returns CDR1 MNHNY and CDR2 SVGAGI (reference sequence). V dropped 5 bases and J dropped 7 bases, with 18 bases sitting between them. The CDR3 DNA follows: TGTGCCAGCAGTCTAGTTGGTCTCCCAATCAATTCACCCCTCCACTTT. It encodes CASSLVGLPINSPLHF.

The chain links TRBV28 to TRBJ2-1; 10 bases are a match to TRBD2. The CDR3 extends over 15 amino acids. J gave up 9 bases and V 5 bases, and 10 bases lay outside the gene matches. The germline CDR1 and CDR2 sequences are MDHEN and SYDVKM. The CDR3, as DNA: TGTGCCAGCAGTAGGCTAGCGGGAGCGTTTGGTGAGCAGTTCTTC. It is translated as CASSRLAGAFGEQFF. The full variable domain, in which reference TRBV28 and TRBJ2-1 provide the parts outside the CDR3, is DVKVTQSSRYLVKRTGEKVFLECVQDMDHENMFWYRQDPGLGLRLIYFSYDVKMKEKGDIPEGYSVSREKKERFSLILESASTNQTSMYLCASSRLAGAFGEQFFGPGTRLTVL.